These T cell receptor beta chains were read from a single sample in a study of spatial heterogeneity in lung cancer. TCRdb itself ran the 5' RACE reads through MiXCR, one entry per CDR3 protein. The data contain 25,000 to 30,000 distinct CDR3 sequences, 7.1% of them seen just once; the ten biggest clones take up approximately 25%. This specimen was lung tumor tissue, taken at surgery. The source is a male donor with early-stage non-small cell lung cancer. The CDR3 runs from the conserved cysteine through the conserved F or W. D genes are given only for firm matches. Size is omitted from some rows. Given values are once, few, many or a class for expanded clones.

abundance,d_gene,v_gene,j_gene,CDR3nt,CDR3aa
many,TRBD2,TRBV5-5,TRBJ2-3,TGTGCCAGCAGCTTGGCCCCAGCAAGCGGGGGAACAGATACGCAGTATTTT,CASSLAPASGGTDTQYF
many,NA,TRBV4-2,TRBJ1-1,TGTGCCAGCAGCCCACCCCTGGGGACTATGAACACTGAAGCTTTCTTT,CASSPPLGTMNTEAFF
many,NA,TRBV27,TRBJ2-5,TGTGCCAGCTCCACTAGCTTCTTAGAGACCCAGTACTTC,CASSTSFLETQYF
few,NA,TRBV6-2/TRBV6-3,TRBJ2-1,TGTGCCAGCAGCTTGACTAGCTCCTACAATGAGCAGTTCTTC,CASSLTSSYNEQFF
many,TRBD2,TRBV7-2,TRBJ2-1,TGTGCCAGCAGCTTAGGTCTAGCGGGTTACAATGAGCAGTTCTTC,CASSLGLAGYNEQFF
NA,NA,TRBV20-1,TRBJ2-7,TGCAGTGCGCGAGGGGACGGCGAGCAGTACTTC,CSARGDGEQYF
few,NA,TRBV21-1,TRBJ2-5,TGTGCCAGCACCCCGGGACAGGGCCAAGAGACCCAGTACTTC,CASTPGQGQETQYF
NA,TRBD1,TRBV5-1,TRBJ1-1,TGCGCCAGCAGCGGACAGGAGAACACTGAAGCTTTCTTT,CASSGQENTEAFF
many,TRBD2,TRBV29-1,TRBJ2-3,TGCAGCGTTGCGGGGGGGAACCTCAATACGCAGTATTTT,CSVAGGNLNTQYF
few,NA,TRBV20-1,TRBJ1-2,TGCAGTGCTAGAGAGCTTCCCTATGGCTACACCTTC,CSARELPYGYTF
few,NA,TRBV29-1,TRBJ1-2,TGCAGCGTCTGGGAGGACTGGGGTGGCTACACCTTC,CSVWEDWGGYTF
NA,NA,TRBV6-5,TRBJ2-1,TGTGCCAGCAGGCAGGGGAATGAGCAGTTCTTC,CASRQGNEQFF
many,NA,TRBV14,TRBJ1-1,TGTGCCAGCAGCCAAACCTTGAACACTGAAGCTTTCTTT,CASSQTLNTEAFF
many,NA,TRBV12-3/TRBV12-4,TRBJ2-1,TGTGCCAGCGGAAAATACAATGAGCAGTTCTTC,CASGKYNEQFF
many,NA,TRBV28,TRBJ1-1,TGTGCCATCAACCCACAGGGAAGCGGCAACACTGAAGCTTTCTTT,CAINPQGSGNTEAFF
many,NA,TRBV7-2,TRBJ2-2,TGTGCCAGCAGCCGGTACACCGGGGAGCTGTTTTTT,CASSRYTGELFF
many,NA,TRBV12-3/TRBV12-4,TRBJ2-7,TGTGCCAGCAGTTTACCCCCATCCAGGGACGAGCAGTACTTC,CASSLPPSRDEQYF
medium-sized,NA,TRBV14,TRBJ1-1,TGTGCCAGCAGCTCAACCATGAACACTGAAGCTTTCTTT,CASSSTMNTEAFF